This TCR beta chain was retrieved from a study of CD8 T cells in ankylosing spondylitis. The study, taken as a whole, reports: Roughly 8 highly homologous variants formed a TCR beta motif that appeared characteristic of ankylosing spondylitis blood.

As to this clonotype: Its antigen is not identified.

Via MiXCR, TCRdb re-called the 5' RACE reads, giving one row per CDR3 protein. The data show about 500,000 distinct CDR3 sequences, roughly an eighth seen once. Trimming took 2 bases from V and 1 from J, leaving 6 bases between them. The CDR3 has 13 residues. Germline loops: CDR1 DFQATT, CDR2 SNEGSKA (reference sequence). The TCR was taken from a male donor with ankylosing spondylitis. The gene calls are TRBV20-1 and TRBJ1-5; D call uncertain. The sample consisted of blood, either unsorted or a sorted T cell fraction (not recorded which). The CDR3 loop is CSARQISNQPQHF. Here the CDR3 DNA reads TGCAGTGCTAGACAGATCAGCAATCAGCCCCAGCATTTT.